This TCR beta chain stems from a study of T cells in Graves' hyperthyroidism and ophthalmopathy. Notes on the study in general: Most clonotypes expanded in the thyroid (above 0.001) were also present in blood. Ophthalmopathy onset followed model prediction by a median around six months. Separation of ophthalmopathy from stable hyperthyroidism was achieved by a 13 V-J model.

It was RNA transcripts that yielded the amplified TCR beta CDR3 regions. Carried out on the TCR CDR3, a first-round RT-PCR used the HTBI primer set. TCRdb processed the multiplex PCR reads anew with MiXCR; each CDR3 protein has one entry. The table shows nearly 600,000 distinct CDR3 sequences, with around 14% occurring only once. PBMCs were derived from approximately 10 ml fresh peripheral blood. A remark on this clonotype: The antigen remains undetermined.

CDR3 length equals 16 residues. V lost 5 bases, J lost 2 bases, and 6 bases stayed unmatched. The germline CDR1 and CDR2 sequences are LNHDA and SQIVND (reference sequence). The TCR sequence derives from a woman between 18 and 29 years old with Graves' ophthalmopathy. Sequencing input: blood. The rearrangement joins TRBV19 to TRBJ2-3, with 11 bases lining up with TRBD2. Here the CDR3 DNA reads TGTGCCAGTAGTCCACTAGCGGGAGTTGCCACAGATACGCAGTATTTT. This translates into CASSPLAGVATDTQYF.